One and the same sample provided the 24 T cell receptor beta chains below, sequenced in a study of beta chain features in type 1 diabetes. Reverse transcription of all isolated RNA meant that expressed TCRB transcripts were sequenced. Profiled with immunoSEQ multiplex PCR; TCRdb holds only in-frame clones, not every one. The sample has roughly 170,000 clones, about 13% seen once. The sample consisted of central memory CD4+ T cells from blood. The receptor source for this set is a woman younger than 35 in good health.

In this sample, this clone turned up many times. The rearrangement uses TRBV7-2 and TRBJ2-1; no firm D call. V lost 4 bases and J lost 1, with 5 bases in between. Germline-derived CDR1 and CDR2 are SGHTA and FQGNSA. The CDR3 is 13 amino acids. CDR3: CASSWQSYNEQFF. CDR3 coding DNA: TGTGCCAGCAGCTGGCAGTCCTACAATGAGCAGTTCTTC.

J is TRBJ2-7 and V is TRBV9; perhaps TRBD2 as D (5 bases). CDR3 size: 16 residues. The germline V gene has CDR1 SGDLS and CDR2 YYNGEE. Trimming removed 3 bases from V and 0 bases from J, with 16 bases in between. CDR3 sequence (DNA): TGTGCCAGCAGCGCCGGATGGGGTGGGAGCTCCTACGAGCAGTACTTC. The encoded protein is CASSAGWGGSSYEQYF.

This clone has just a few counts. The rearrangement links TRBV18 to TRBJ2-7; 8 bases align to TRBD1. Germline CDR1 is KGHSH and CDR2 is LQKENI. Germline trimming cut 0 bases from V and 3 bases from J; bases unmatched to any gene: 10. The CDR3 runs to 17 residues. CDR3 in amino acids: CASSPPSGRGPNYEQYF. The CDR3 DNA follows: TGTGCCAGCTCACCACCGTCGGGCAGGGGGCCAAACTACGAGCAGTACTTC. The variable domain in full, with the rest retrieved from reference TRBV18 and TRBJ2-7, is NAGVMQNPRHLVRRRGQEARLRCSPMKGHSHVYWYRQLPEEGLKFMVYLQKENIIDESGMPKERFSAEFPKEGPSILRIQQVVRGDSAAYFCASSPPSGRGPNYEQYFGPGTRLTVT.

The rearrangement uses TRBV4-3 and TRBJ2-4, with TRBD2 as a possible D gene (6 bases). V gave up 4 bases and J gave up 6 bases, with 19 bases separating them. The germline V gene has CDR1 LGHNA and CDR2 YSLEER. CDR3 length: 16 amino acids. CDR3 loop: CASSPSAGPAPNIQYF. CDR3 sequence (DNA): TGCGCCAGCAGCCCTAGCGCAGGGCCAGCCCCAAACATTCAGTACTTC.

A few counts support this clone. The rearrangement links TRBV18 to TRBJ2-1; TRBD1 matches at 9 bases. The CDR3 consists of 14 residues. Germline CDR1 reads KGHSH; CDR2 reads LQKENI. The ends lost 3 bases at V and 6 bases at J; junction bases unmatched: 3. CDR3 sequence reads: CASSPDRGGNEQFF. The CDR3, as DNA: TGTGCCAGCTCACCGGACAGGGGAGGCAATGAGCAGTTCTTC.

This clone was seen a single time. The chain uses TRBV27 and TRBJ2-7, with D possibly being TRBD2 (5 bases). Germline CDR1 MNHEY, CDR2 SMNVEV (reference sequence). The CDR3 length is 14 residues. V was pared by 4 bases and J by 3 bases, with 13 bases between. The DNA of the CDR3 is TGTGCCAGCAGTTGGGCGGACTCGTTCTACGAGCAGTACTTC. Translating it yields CASSWADSFYEQYF.

The J gene is TRBJ1-2, the V gene TRBV5-1; 7 nucleotides align to TRBD1. The trim removed 6 bases at V and 2 bases at J, leaving 7 bases unmatched. CDR3 length: 14 amino acids. Germline CDR1 is SGHRS and CDR2 is YFSETQ. CDR3 DNA: TGCGCCAGCAAGACAGGGAACTTCAACTATGGCTACACCTTC. This sequence encodes CASKTGNFNYGYTF. The whole variable domain, remainder taken from reference TRBV5-1 and TRBJ1-2, is KAGVTQTPRYLIKTRGQQVTLSCSPISGHRSVSWYQQTPGQGLQFLFEYFSETQRNKGNFPGRFSGRQFSNSRSEMNVSTLELGDSALYLCASKTGNFNYGYTFGSGTRLTVV.

This chain joins TRBV2 and TRBJ2-3; 10 bases are a match to TRBD2. Germline CDR1 reads SNHLY; CDR2 reads FYNNEI. The CDR3 totals 15 residues. The V segment lost 4 bases and the J segment 6 bases; nucleotides outside the gene matches: 7. The CDR3 bases are TGTGCCAGCAGTGGGCTAGCGGGGGCGGGGGATACGCAGTATTTT. This gives the protein CASSGLAGAGDTQYF.

This clone showed up just a few times. V usage is TRBV19 and J usage is TRBJ2-1, with 9 nucleotides matching TRBD2. Trimming cost V 5 bases and J 7 bases; bases outside gene matches: 9. Germline CDR1 and CDR2: LNHDA and SQIVND (reference sequence). CDR3 length: 15 residues. Written as DNA, the CDR3 is TGTGCCAGTAGTGACGTTGCGGGAGGGCGGAATGAGCAGTTCTTC. It is translated as CASSDVAGGRNEQFF.

This clone was recorded a few times. The chain couples TRBV18 to TRBJ2-1; 7 bases are shared with TRBD1. The CDR3 is 14 amino acids. The germline gives CDR1 KGHSH, CDR2 LQKENI. J lost 5 bases, V lost 3 bases, and 4 bases had no gene match. CDR3 sequence: CASSPLTGDNEQFF. As DNA, the CDR3 is TGTGCCAGCTCACCTTTAACAGGGGACAATGAGCAGTTCTTC.

A few counts support this clone. The chain carries TRBV7-2 and TRBJ2-7; maybe TRBD1 (5 bases). CDR3 length equals 15 residues. Germline CDR1 is SGHTA and CDR2 is FQGNSA. V gave up 0 bases and J gave up 1 base, with 10 bases separating them. CDR3 in amino acids: CASSLAPQDSYEQYF. DNA for the CDR3: TGTGCCAGCAGCTTAGCGCCACAGGATTCCTACGAGCAGTACTTC.

This chain connects TRBV14 to TRBJ2-7; 9 positions agree with TRBD1. With V trimmed by 3 bases and J by 6 bases, 6 bases remained unmatched. CDR1 is SGHDN and CDR2 is FVKESK in the germline V gene. The CDR3 is 14 amino acids. The CDR3 DNA is TGTGCCAGCAGCCACCGGGGACAGGGAGTCGAGCAGTACTTC. It is translated as CASSHRGQGVEQYF.

This clone was observed a single time. This chain connects TRBV10-3 to TRBJ2-2, with 9 positions matching TRBD1. CDR1 and CDR2 from the germline V gene are ENHRY and SYGVKD. With V trimmed by 10 bases and J by 5 bases, 2 bases remained unmatched. The CDR3 totals 12 residues. CDR3 region: CATGQGTGELFF. The DNA of the CDR3 is TGTGCCACCGGACAGGGGACCGGGGAGCTGTTTTTT.

This chain connects TRBV11-2 to TRBJ2-5, with TRBD2 matching 10 bases. This CDR3 contains 14 residues. V gave up 3 bases and J gave up 5 bases; unmatched junction bases: 3. Germline CDR1 is SGHAT and CDR2 is FQNNGV. The CDR3 sequence is CASSFSGRWETQYF. The CDR3 coding sequence is TGTGCCAGCAGCTTTAGCGGGAGGTGGGAGACCCAGTACTTC.

The chain uses TRBV20-1 and TRBJ2-1; the D is unclear. The CDR3 is 11 residues long. The V end lost 5 bases, the J end lost 4 bases, and 6 bases lay between the germline ends. Per germline, CDR1 DFQATT and CDR2 SNEGSKA (reference sequence). The CDR3 sequence: CSAQRYNEQFF. The DNA for the CDR3 is TGCAGTGCTCAGCGTTACAATGAGCAGTTCTTC.

V gene TRBV7-2 combines with J gene TRBJ2-7; 11 positions match TRBD1. CDR1 and CDR2 (germline): SGHTA, FQGNSA. The trim removed 6 bases at V and 2 bases at J, leaving 6 bases unmatched. The CDR3 contains 15 residues. The CDR3 coding sequence is TGTGCCAGCAGGTCCGGGACAGGGGGAACCTACGAGCAGTACTTC. Translated: CASRSGTGGTYEQYF.

The chain employs TRBV6-5 and TRBJ2-4; 9 bases match TRBD2. V was clipped by 5 bases and J by 2 bases; unmatched bases: 4. Germline lookup yields CDR1 MNHEY and CDR2 SVGAGI. The CDR3 covers 15 residues. This CDR3 is CASSPGLATKNIQYF. CDR3 nucleotide sequence: TGTGCCAGCAGTCCCGGACTAGCGACCAAAAACATTCAGTACTTC.

This chain uses TRBV10-3 with TRBJ1-5; D gene uncertain. Germline values: CDR1 ENHRY, CDR2 SYGVKD. The CDR3 sequence is 12 residues long. V lost 2 bases and J 6 bases, leaving 5 bases between the germline ends. CDR3 amino acids: CAISETFQPQHF. CDR3 DNA: TGTGCCATCAGTGAGACATTTCAGCCCCAGCATTTT.

This clone turned up a few times. This chain joins TRBV7-6 and TRBJ1-5; D is uncertain. Trimming took off 5 bases at V and 4 bases at J, with 15 bases between the two ends. The V gene's germline CDR1 is SGHVS and CDR2 FNYEAQ. The CDR3 length is 15 residues. The CDR3 coding sequence is TGTGCCAGCAGCCTGGCGGGTAGCAGTAATCAGCCCCAGCATTTT. Its protein is CASSLAGSSNQPQHF.

The sample holds a few counts of this clone. V is TRBV30 and J is TRBJ1-5; D might be TRBD1 (6 bases). V lost 1 base and J 6 bases, leaving 13 bases between the germline ends. This CDR3 is built from 14 residues. The germline V gene encodes CDR1 GTSNPN and CDR2 SVGIG (reference sequence). The CDR3 DNA follows: TGTGCCTGGAGTGGGCAGGGGTTTGGTCAGCCCCAGCATTTT. It is translated as CAWSGQGFGQPQHF.

In its sample, this clone was seen a few times. The chain joins TRBV7-2 to TRBJ2-4; TRBD1 matches at 7 bases. CDR3 length: 17 residues. J gave up 1 base and V 5 bases, and 11 bases lay outside the gene matches. The germline gives CDR1 SGHTA, CDR2 FQGNSA. CDR3 protein: CASSPPDRARAKNIQYF. The CDR3 bases are TGTGCCAGCAGCCCCCCAGACAGGGCGAGGGCCAAAAACATTCAGTACTTC.

The CDR3 region is CASSHVELGSYNQPQHF. CDR3 in DNA: TGTGCCAGCAGCCATGTGGAGCTTGGGAGTTACAATCAGCCCCAGCATTTT. This chain uses TRBV4-2 with TRBJ1-5; D gene uncertain. With 3 bases removed from V and 3 bases from J, the gap between germline ends came to 18 bases. CDR3 length: 17 residues. Germline CDR1 is LGHNA and CDR2 is YNFKEQ.

The chain uses TRBV13 and TRBJ1-5; the D is unclear. CDR3 length: 14 residues. Germline values: CDR1 PRHDT, CDR2 FYEKMQ (reference sequence). Trimming took 3 bases from V and 2 from J, leaving 8 bases between them. The CDR3 DNA reads as TGTGCCAGCAGCTTCAAAGCGGGCAATCAGCCCCAGCATTTT. The encoded protein is CASSFKAGNQPQHF. The variable domain in full, with the rest retrieved from reference TRBV13 and TRBJ1-5, is AAGVIQSPRHLIKEKRETATLKCYPIPRHDTVYWYQQGPGQDPQFLISFYEKMQSDKGSIPDRFSAQQFSDYHSELNMSSLELGDSALYFCASSFKAGNQPQHFGDGTRLSIL.

The gene calls are TRBV18 and TRBJ1-2, with D maybe TRBD1 (6 bases). The germline CDR1 and CDR2 sequences are KGHSH and LQKENI. V shed 4 bases and J shed 2 bases, with 11 bases lying between them. CDR3 length equals 14 residues. Here the CDR3 DNA reads TGTGCCAGCTCACAATCGCAGGGGAACTATGGCTACACCTTC. Translating it yields CASSQSQGNYGYTF.